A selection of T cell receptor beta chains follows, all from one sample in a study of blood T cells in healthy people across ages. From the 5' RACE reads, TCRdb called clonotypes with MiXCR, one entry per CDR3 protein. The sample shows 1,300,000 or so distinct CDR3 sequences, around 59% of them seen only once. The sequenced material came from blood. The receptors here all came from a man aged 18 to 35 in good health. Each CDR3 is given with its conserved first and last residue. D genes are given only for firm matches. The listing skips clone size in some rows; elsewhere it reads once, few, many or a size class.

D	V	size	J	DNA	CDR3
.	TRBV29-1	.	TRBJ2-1	TGCAGCGTTGGAAGAATTGAGCAGTTCTTC	CSVGRIEQFF
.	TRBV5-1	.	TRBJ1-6	TGCGCCAGCAGCTGGGACCGCTTTGTTGGTTCACCCCTTCACTTT	CASSWDRFVGSPLHF
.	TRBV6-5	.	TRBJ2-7	TGTGCCAGCAGTTACTCGAGTGAGTCGGGTTACGAGCAGTACTTC	CASSYSSESGYEQYF
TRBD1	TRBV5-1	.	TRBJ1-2	TGCGCCAGCAGCTTGGACAGGGGTCTGGACTATGGCTACACCTTC	CASSLDRGLDYGYTF
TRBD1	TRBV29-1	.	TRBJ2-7	TGCAGCGTTGGATTGACAGGGGAGTACGAGCAGTACTTC	CSVGLTGEYEQYF
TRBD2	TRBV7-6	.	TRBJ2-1	TGTGCCAGCAGCTCCCCGGGACTAGCGGGCCTTCGCAATGAGCAGTTCTTC	CASSSPGLAGLRNEQFF
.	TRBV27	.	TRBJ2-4	TGTGCCAGCAGTTTGTGGATAGGGGAAAGAAGGCAGTACTTC	CASSLWIGERRQYF
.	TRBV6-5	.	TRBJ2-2	TGTGCCAGCAGCCCCACGGGGTCGAACGGGGAGCTGTTTTTT	CASSPTGSNGELFF
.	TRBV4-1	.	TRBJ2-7	TGCGCCAGCAGCCAAGTCGGCAGGCACTCCTACGAGCAGTACTTC	CASSQVGRHSYEQYF
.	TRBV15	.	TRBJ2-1	TGTGCCACCACAACAGGTTCAAGCTCCTACAATGAGCAGTTCTTC	CATTTGSSSYNEQFF
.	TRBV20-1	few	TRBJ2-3	TGCAGTGCTAGGACCGACGCAGATACGCAGTATTTT	CSARTDADTQYF
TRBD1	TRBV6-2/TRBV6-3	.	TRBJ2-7	TGTGCCAGCAGTCCCCGGGACAGGGGCCTTGCCTACGAGCAGTACTTC	CASSPRDRGLAYEQYF
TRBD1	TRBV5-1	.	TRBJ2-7	TGCGCCAGCAGATACGTACAGGGGGCTACCTACAATGAGCAGTACTTC	CASRYVQGATYNEQYF
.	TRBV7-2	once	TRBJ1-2	TGTGCCAGCAGCTTAGACGGTATAGGCCACTATGGCTACACCTTC	CASSLDGIGHYGYTF
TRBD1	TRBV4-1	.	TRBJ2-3	TGCGCCAGCAGCCCCAGGGGGCGGCTAGAGAGCACAGATACGCAGTATTTT	CASSPRGRLESTDTQYF
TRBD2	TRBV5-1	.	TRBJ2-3	TGCGCCAGCAGCTTGGAGCTTGCTAGCGGAGATACGCAGTATTTT	CASSLELASGDTQYF
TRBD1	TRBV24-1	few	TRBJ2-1	TGTGCCACCGGGACAGGTAACAATGAGCAGTTCTTC	CATGTGNNEQFF
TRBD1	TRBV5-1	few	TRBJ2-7	TGCGCCAGCAGCTCAACCGACAGGGGGAGATACGAGCAGTACTTC	CASSSTDRGRYEQYF
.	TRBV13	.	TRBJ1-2	TGTGCCAGCAGCGCCGCGGGACCGACCTATGGCTACACCTTC	CASSAAGPTYGYTF
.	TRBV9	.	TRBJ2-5	TGTGCCAGCAGCGTAAGTTACCAAGAGACCCAGTACTTC	CASSVSYQETQYF
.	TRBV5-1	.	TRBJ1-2	TGCGCCAGTAATGGAGCCTATGGCTACACCTTC	CASNGAYGYTF
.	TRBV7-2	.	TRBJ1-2	TGTGCCAGCAGCTTAGTCCGAGGGCTCGGGTATGACTACACCTTC	CASSLVRGLGYDYTF
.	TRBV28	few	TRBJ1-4	TGTGCCAGCAGTTCCAGAGGGACAAGTAGTGAAAAACTGTTTTTT	CASSSRGTSSEKLFF
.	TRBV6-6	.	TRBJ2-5	TGTGCCAGCCGAACAGGGTGGGGGGAAGAGACCCAGTACTTC	CASRTGWGEETQYF
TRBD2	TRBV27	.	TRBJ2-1	TGTGCCAGCAGTCCCGGACTAGCCCCAGACAATGAGCAGTTCTTC	CASSPGLAPDNEQFF
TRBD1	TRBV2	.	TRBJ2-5	TGTGCCAGCAGACGGGACAGCGAATTGCAAGAGACCCAGTACTTC	CASRRDSELQETQYF
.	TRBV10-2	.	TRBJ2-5	TGCGCCAGCAGTGAGTCCCCGAGGGCGAAGACCCAGTACTTC	CASSESPRAKTQYF
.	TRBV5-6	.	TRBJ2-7	TGTGCCAGCAGCCGCCTCTCGAGGGAAGGATCCTACGAGCAGTACTTC	CASSRLSREGSYEQYF
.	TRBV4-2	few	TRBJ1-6	TGTGCCAGCAGCCAAGACAGGGCGGATACTTATAATTCACCCCTCCACTTT	CASSQDRADTYNSPLHF
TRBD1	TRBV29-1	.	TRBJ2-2	TGCAGCGTTGAAAACGGAACAGGGGCATTCGGGGAGCTGTTTTTT	CSVENGTGAFGELFF
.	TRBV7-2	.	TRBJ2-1	TGTGCCAGCAGCTTAGGATATAACAATGAGCAGTTCTTC	CASSLGYNNEQFF
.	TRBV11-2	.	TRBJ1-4	TGTGCCAGCAGCCCGATAAGGGGAGCGAATGAAAAACTGTTTTTT	CASSPIRGANEKLFF
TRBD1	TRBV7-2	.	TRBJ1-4	TGTGCTATCACCGGGACAGTCTTCGAAAAACTGTTTTTT	CAITGTVFEKLFF
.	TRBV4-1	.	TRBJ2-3	TGCGCCAGCAGCCAAGGCCCGGGCCCGCCTACCACAGATACGCAGTATTTT	CASSQGPGPPTTDTQYF
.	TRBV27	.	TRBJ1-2	TGTGCCAGCAGCCCGATTCCTACAGGACTTTCAGGCTACACCTTC	CASSPIPTGLSGYTF
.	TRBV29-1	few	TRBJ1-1	TGCAGCGTTCAAACAGGCTTAGGCGACACTGAAGCTTTCTTT	CSVQTGLGDTEAFF
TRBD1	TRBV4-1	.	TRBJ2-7	TGCGCCAGCAGCCAAGGGGGACAGGGGGGGGATTACTCCTACGAGCAGTACTTC	CASSQGGQGGDYSYEQYF
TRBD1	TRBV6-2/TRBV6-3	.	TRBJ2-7	TGTGCCAGCAACCTCGGGACAGGTAAATTCTACGAGCAGTACTTC	CASNLGTGKFYEQYF
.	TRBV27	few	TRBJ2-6	TGTGCCAGCAGTTTAGAGGGACTGGCGTCGGGGGCCAACGTCCTGACTTTC	CASSLEGLASGANVLTF
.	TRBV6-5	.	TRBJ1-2	TGTGCCAGCAGTTACTCGATTGGGGACGGCTACACCTTC	CASSYSIGDGYTF
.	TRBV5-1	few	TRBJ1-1	TGCGCCAGCAGCTTGGGAGGGGAGAACACTGAAGCTTTCTTT	CASSLGGENTEAFF
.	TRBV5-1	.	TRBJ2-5	TGCGCCAGCAGCAAGGAAGGGGGACACAATGAGCAGTACTTC	CASSKEGGHNEQYF
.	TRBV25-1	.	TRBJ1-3	TGTGCCAGCAGTGAAGGGTCAGATGGAAACACCATATATTTT	CASSEGSDGNTIYF
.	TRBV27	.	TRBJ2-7	TGTGCCAGCAGTTTATTAGGTCCCGGGGCCCTTTCCTACGAGCAGTACTTC	CASSLLGPGALSYEQYF